Each of the 16 T cell receptor beta chains below was sequenced from the same sample in a study of molecular identifiers for immune sequencing clone quantification. TCRdb reprocessed the PCR reads via MiXCR and lists one record per CDR3 protein. The table records tens of thousands of distinct CDR3 sequences, 15% to 20% of them present only once. Sequenced material: naive CD8+ T cells from blood, with Jurkat cell RNA spiked in. Subset described: FACS-sorted CD8+CD4-CCR7+CD45RA+ naive T cells. The receptor source for this set is a human donor in good health. Some libraries in this study had Jurkat cell RNA spiked in.

Notes on this clonotype: A much larger clone differs from this one at a single base, so this may be a read error. The chain combines TRBV7-9 with TRBJ2-1; D unresolved. The length of the CDR3 is 17 residues. Germline V gene sequence: CDR1 SEHNR, CDR2 FQNEAQ (reference sequence). The CDR3 DNA reads TGTGCCGGCAGCTCCGGACGGAACCTACGAGACTACAATGAGCAGTTCTTC. It is translated as CAGSSGRNLRDYNEQFF.

The sample holds many counts of this clonotype. This sequence joins TRBV13 and TRBJ2-1, with TRBD1 identical over 7 bases. The germline V gene encodes CDR1 PRHDT and CDR2 FYEKMQ (reference sequence). The CDR3 length is 15 residues. The V and J ends lost 5 bases and 5 bases, in that order; junction bases with no gene match: 9. The CDR3 DNA reads as TGTGCCAGCAGCGGAAGGACAGGTAGGGACAATGAGCAGTTCTTC. This encodes CASSGRTGRDNEQFF.

This clonotype was seen many times. The V and J genes are TRBV20-1 and TRBJ2-7, with 7 bases aligning to TRBD2. There are 15 residues in the CDR3. With V trimmed by 6 bases and J by 4 bases, 15 bases remained unmatched. In germline, CDR1 is DFQATT, CDR2 SNEGSKA (reference sequence). The CDR3 here is CSARWAGDDGYEQYF. CDR3 coding DNA: TGCAGTGCCAGGTGGGCGGGAGACGATGGATACGAGCAGTACTTC.

This clonotype was counted a few times. A much larger clone differs from this one at a single base, so this may be a read error. The chain joins TRBV3-1 to TRBJ2-7; 10 bases agree with TRBD2. V lost 3 bases, J lost 6 bases, and 14 bases stayed unmatched. The CDR3 is 17 amino acids. Per germline, CDR1 LGHDT and CDR2 YNNKEL (reference sequence). The CDR3 sequence: CASSQDYTSGTTCEQYF. The CDR3 region has the DNA TGTGCCAGCAGCCAGGACTACACTAGCGGGACTACCTGCGAGCAGTACTTC.

This clonotype was found a few times. V and J are TRBV7-9 and TRBJ2-7, with D uncertain. Germline CDR1 SEHNR, CDR2 FQNEAQ (reference sequence). The V and J ends lost 5 bases and 3 bases respectively, with 5 bases between them. The CDR3 runs to 11 residues. The CDR3, as DNA: TGTGCCAGCAGCCCCGACTACGAGCAGTACTTC. This codes for CASSPDYEQYF.

By share, this clonotype ranks as medium-sized. CDR3 in amino acids: CASSQESLLGQVGELFF. The DNA for the CDR3 is TGTGCCAGCAGCCAAGAATCTCTCCTTGGGCAGGTCGGGGAGCTGTTTTTT. V usage is TRBV4-2 and J usage is TRBJ2-2, with D unclear. CDR1 and CDR2 from the germline V gene are LGHNA and YNFKEQ. Trimming cost V 0 bases and J 7 bases, with 18 bases left between them. This CDR3 has 17 residues.

Ten or more counts support this clonotype. The chain links TRBV12-3 or TRBV12-4 to TRBJ2-3; no firm D call. V was pared by 5 bases and J by 6 bases, with 18 bases between. The CDR3 has 15 amino acids. The CDR3 region has the DNA TGTGCCAGCAGTACGCGACCGGTCCTGCCGGATACGCAGTATTTT. Its protein product is CASSTRPVLPDTQYF.

This clonotype was seen a few times. The chain couples TRBV6-2 or TRBV6-3 to TRBJ2-1; D not resolved. V lost 2 bases, J lost 6 bases, and 5 bases lay in between. Germline lookup yields CDR1 MNHEY and CDR2 SVGEGT. The CDR3 has 12 residues. CDR3 in amino acids: CASSYPSNEQFF. The CDR3 DNA reads TGTGCCAGCAGTTACCCCAGCAATGAGCAGTTCTTC.

This clonotype was counted at least ten times. This sequence joins TRBV3-1 and TRBJ2-7; D tentatively fits TRBD1 or TRBD2 (5 bases each). The CDR3 runs 13 residues. The ends were cut back, 4 bases at V and 7 bases at J, with 14 bases in the middle. CDR1 is LGHDT, CDR2 YNNKEL, per germline (reference sequence). CDR3 residues: CASSRDVLEEQYF. In DNA, the CDR3 is TGTGCCAGCAGCCGGGACGTCCTGGAAGAGCAGTACTTC.

This clonotype was recorded a few times. This CDR3 is CATSRAGPGLAGGVLEQYF. For the CDR3, the DNA is TGTGCCACCAGCAGAGCGGGACCGGGACTAGCGGGCGGGGTTCTCGAGCAGTACTTC. This chain connects TRBV15 to TRBJ2-7; 12 nucleotides agree with TRBD2. CDR1 and CDR2 (germline): LNHNV, YYDKDF (reference sequence). The CDR3 is 19 amino acids. V trimming: 1 base; J trimming: 6 bases; junction bases outside the gene matches: 16.

This clonotype came up many times. The chain carries TRBV19 and TRBJ2-1, with D unclear. V was trimmed by 3 bases and J by 8 bases, leaving 14 bases between them. Germline V gene sequence: CDR1 LNHDA, CDR2 SQIVND (reference sequence). The CDR3 has 14 amino acids. The CDR3 region is CASSIGYSSHEQFF. CDR3 in DNA: TGTGCCAGTAGTATCGGCTATTCTTCACATGAGCAGTTCTTC.

This clonotype was observed at least ten times. Written as DNA, the CDR3 is TGTGCCAGCAGTTCCCCCCCCAGCGGCTACTACGAGCAGTACTTC. Translating it yields CASSSPPSGYYEQYF. The gene calls are TRBV6-5 and TRBJ2-7; a possible D gene is TRBD2 (5 bases). The V end lost 4 bases, the J end lost 3 bases, and 16 bases lay between the germline ends. This CDR3 is 15 amino acids long. In germline, CDR1 is MNHEY, CDR2 SVGAGI.

There are many counts of this clonotype. The chain combines TRBV29-1 with TRBJ1-2; 8 positions agree with TRBD1. Germline assignment: CDR1 SQVTM and CDR2 ANQGSEA. Losses at the gene ends were 1 base for V and 5 bases for J; bases not matched to a gene: 3. This CDR3 spans 13 amino acids. CDR3 residues: CSVEGTGWYGYTF. Here the CDR3 DNA reads TGCAGCGTTGAAGGGACAGGGTGGTATGGCTACACCTTC.

This clonotype was seen many times. The J gene is TRBJ2-7, the V gene TRBV19; D not resolved. CDR1 is LNHDA, CDR2 SQIVND, per germline (reference sequence). The CDR3 loop spans 13 amino acids. Trimming took 3 bases from V and 7 from J, leaving 13 bases between them. CDR3 loop: CASSMYSATEQYF. In nucleotides, the CDR3 is TGTGCCAGTAGTATGTACTCCGCTACGGAGCAGTACTTC.

Only a few counts were recorded for this clonotype. The chain uses TRBV4-3 and TRBJ2-7; 8 positions match TRBD2. The V segment lost 0 bases and the J segment 0 bases; nucleotides outside the gene matches: 1. The CDR3 runs 15 residues. The germline CDR1 and CDR2 sequences are LGHNA and YSLEER. The CDR3 is CASSQESGSSYEQYF. CDR3 DNA sequence: TGCGCCAGCAGCCAAGAGAGCGGGAGCTCCTACGAGCAGTACTTC.

This clonotype was found many times. The J gene is TRBJ1-1, the V gene TRBV28, with no clear D. Germline V CDR1 and CDR2: MDHEN, SYDVKM. With 3 bases removed from V and 4 bases from J, the gap between germline ends came to 3 bases. CDR3 length: 11 amino acids. The CDR3 nucleotides are TGTGCCAGCAGTTTCTCCACTGAAGCTTTCTTT. Its protein product is CASSFSTEAFF. The full variable domain, its missing parts supplied by reference TRBV28 and TRBJ1-1, is DVKVTQSSRYLVKRTGEKVFLECVQDMDHENMFWYRQDPGLGLRLIYFSYDVKMKEKGDIPEGYSVSREKKERFSLILESASTNQTSMYLCASSFSTEAFFGQGTRLTVV.